One sample yielded the 5 T cell receptor beta chains listed below, sequenced in a study of cytomegalovirus exposure and HLA in healthy donors. It was with 60 Vbeta and 13 Jbeta primers that the PCR ran. Sequencing used immunoSEQ multiplex PCR; TCRdb keeps in-frame clones, though not all of them. The table has about 96,000 clones, roughly 74% seen once. What was sequenced was PBMCs. All receptors come from a woman in her seventies in good health and CMV-seropositive.

This clone was seen only once. V usage is TRBV18 and J usage is TRBJ2-3, with 7 positions matching TRBD1. The germline CDR1 and CDR2 sequences are KGHSH and LQKENI. This CDR3 has 15 amino acids. Losses at the gene ends were 5 bases for V and 0 bases for J; bases not matched to a gene: 5. The CDR3 sequence: CASSASGGSTDTQYF. The CDR3 DNA reads as TGTGCCAGCTCAGCTTCAGGGGGAAGCACAGATACGCAGTATTTT.

The rearrangement links TRBV7-2 to TRBJ2-2, with 12 bases matching TRBD2. V lost 5 bases, J lost 0 bases, and 4 bases stayed unmatched. Per the germline V gene, CDR1 is SGHTA and CDR2 is FQGNSA. This CDR3 is 17 amino acids long. The CDR3 region is CASSPRLAGANTGELFF. The CDR3 coding sequence is TGTGCCAGCAGCCCGCGACTAGCGGGGGCGAACACCGGGGAGCTGTTTTTT.

This clone came up a few times. CDR3 sequence: CASSLGRGYEQYF. The CDR3 DNA reads as TGCGCCAGCAGCTTGGGCCGGGGATACGAGCAGTACTTC. The rearrangement links TRBV4-1 to TRBJ2-7, with a possible D match to TRBD2 (5 bases). The CDR3 loop spans 13 amino acids. With 5 bases removed from V and 4 bases from J, the gap between germline ends came to 12 bases. The germline gives CDR1 MGHRA, CDR2 YSYEKL.

The chain carries TRBV6-5 and TRBJ2-4; 8 bases map to TRBD2. This CDR3 region has 14 residues. V dropped 10 bases and J dropped 8; count of bases not matched to a gene: 13. CDR1 and CDR2 from the germline V gene are MNHEY and SVGAGI. CDR3 amino acids: CATGGAGELDIQYF. CDR3 sequence (DNA): TGTGCCACCGGGGGGGCAGGGGAATTAGACATTCAGTACTTC.

This clone was seen just once. J is TRBJ1-4 and V is TRBV4-3, with D maybe TRBD1 (5 bases). Germline V gene lookup returns CDR1 LGHNA and CDR2 YSLEER. The CDR3 runs to 13 residues. The V gene lost 4 bases and the J gene lost 6 bases, with 9 bases spanning the gap. In DNA, the CDR3 is TGCGCCAGCAGCCGTGACAGATATGAAAAACTGTTTTTT. Translated, it gives CASSRDRYEKLFF.